This T cell receptor (delta chain) was observed in a study of γδ T cells in repeated Plasmodium falciparum infection (dated by TCRdb to about 2021). Some background on the complete study: The natural-infection arm enrolled Malian children exposed to intense seasonal malaria transmission, compared against age and gender matched Australian children. Four to six malaria-naive U.S. adults underwent four controlled human malaria infections by bites from P. falciparum NF54-infected Anopheles stephensi mosquitoes over about 640 days. Samples were collected from controlled-infection subjects at baseline, immediately before selected infections, and 21 days after each infection. Malian gammadelta TCR repertoires were analysed cross-sectionally during no-transmission periods and longitudinally across acute febrile malaria episodes. In the study, the shaping of the human gammadelta T cell repertoire by repeated Plasmodium falciparum infection was examined using natural infection in Mali and controlled human malaria infection.

For bulk TCR repertoire analysis, Vgamma9/Vdelta2+ and Vdelta2-negative gammadelta T cell populations were isolated by flow sorting from peripheral blood mononuclear cells. The germline V gene sets CDR1 to TSWWSYY and CDR2 to QGS. V has 0 bases trimmed and J has 0 bases trimmed; junction bases matching no gene number 17. The CDR3 goes from the cysteine to the phenylalanine over 22 residues. The DNA shown is the 66-base CDR3, in frame from base 1. At least ten counts were recorded for this clone. The antigen it binds to is not known. The mismatch at residue 15 between this DNA's translation and the TCRdb protein of a much larger clone likely reflects a read error; the protein shown is translated from the DNA. Broad study findings and their caveats: Generalizability was limited because the Malian cohort was drawn from a small rural village of predominantly one ethnic group. Analysis of inter-individual variability in gammadelta T cell responses was limited by the small size of the controlled-infection cohort. In Vdelta2-negative gammadelta TCR repertoires, which were largely Vdelta1+, repeated controlled infections appeared to drive waves of new clonotype selection. Vgamma9/Vdelta2+ TCR repertoires showed a highly stable polyclonal repertoire over time and infection, with many inter-individual overlapping TCRgamma sequences. Vdelta2-negative gammadelta TCR repertoires from Malian children appeared more clonally expanded, less diverse and less shared than those of Australian children.

Libraries were constructed by multiplex PCR. This sample was sequenced with an Illumina MiSeq. Both TCR gamma (TRG) and TCR delta (TRD) chains were sequenced from each sorted gammadelta T cell sample. As for how the authors treated the data: Repertoire analyses included clonotype tree plots, accumulated frequency of the top 20 clonotypes, diversity index (DI) and D75 metrics. Clone calls in TCRdb were regenerated from the public reads with CATT, after which identical DNA sequences shared one row. The V and J calls come from TCRdb's annotation, not from the publication. The sample data list around 49,000 delta-chain clones, and roughly 2% of these were observed just once. The biggest ten clones account for roughly 25% of the sample.

This clonotype was sampled from a pool of human donors (malaria-infected and uninfected, not separated). The chain is encoded by TRDV1 joined to TRDJ1, with 12 bases matching TRDD3. Sample: gamma-delta T cells from blood. The nucleotide sequence is given as TGTGCTCTTGGGGAACTCTGCCCTCATCTACTGGGGGATACCGTATACACCGATAAACTCATCTTT. Its protein is CALGELCPHLLGDTVYTDKLIF.